Following are 30 T cell receptor beta chains from one sample sequenced in a study of OX40 agonist ivuxolimab in advanced cancers. Profiled with immunoSEQ multiplex PCR; TCRdb holds only in-frame clones, not every one. The sample has tens of thousands of clones, around 80% seen once. The sequences come from CD4+ or CD8+ T cells sorted from blood, collected in a trial of the OX40 agonist ivuxolimab. These receptors originate from an adult with an advanced solid tumor such as melanoma, head and neck, liver or kidney cancer.

The V gene is TRBV9, the J gene TRBJ2-3, with D possibly matching TRBD1 (5 bases). CDR1 SGDLS and CDR2 YYNGEE come from the germline V gene. This CDR3 region has 15 residues. The V end lost 4 bases, the J end lost 2 bases, and 14 bases lay between the germline ends. The CDR3 DNA reads TGTGCCAGCAGCCGACGGTGGGGCGACACAGATACGCAGTATTTT. The encoded protein is CASSRRWGDTDTQYF.

This clone was found a few times. The chain employs TRBV9 and TRBJ1-2; 9 bases are a match to TRBD1. V lost 0 bases to trimming and J lost 5 bases; unmatched junction nucleotides: 8. CDR1 and CDR2 (germline): SGDLS, YYNGEE. The CDR3 is made up of 16 amino acids. This CDR3 reads CASSVDPSGTGYGYTF. CDR3 DNA sequence: TGTGCCAGCAGCGTAGACCCGTCCGGGACAGGGTATGGCTACACCTTC.

This clone was seen a single time. The J gene is TRBJ2-2, the V gene TRBV6-5; possibly TRBD2 for D (5 bases). The germline V gene encodes CDR1 MNHEY and CDR2 SVGAGI. V was shortened by 4 bases and J by 7 bases, with 13 bases between the two germline ends. The CDR3 covers 14 residues. CDR3 protein: CASSFSLGSGELFF. The CDR3 DNA follows: TGTGCCAGCAGTTTCTCTCTGGGGAGCGGGGAGCTGTTTTTT.

This chain joins TRBV19 and TRBJ2-7, with 7 bases that match TRBD2. The V and J ends lost 5 bases and 0 bases, in that order; junction bases with no gene match: 7. The CDR3 loop spans 15 amino acids. The germline V gene encodes CDR1 LNHDA and CDR2 SQIVND (reference sequence). The CDR3 nucleotides are TGTGCCAGTAGTTCGCCCAGGGAGGGCTCCTACGAGCAGTACTTC. Residues: CASSSPREGSYEQYF. Using reference TRBV19 and TRBJ2-7 for the parts outside the CDR3, the full variable domain is DGGITQSPKYLFRKEGQNVTLSCEQNLNHDAMYWYRQDPGQGLRLIYYSQIVNDFQKGDIAEGYSVSREKKESFPLTVTSAQKNPTAFYLCASSSPREGSYEQYFGPGTRLTVT.

The gene calls are TRBV19 and TRBJ2-7; D may be TRBD1 (5 bases). The CDR3 loop spans 13 amino acids. The ends were cut back, 3 bases at V and 1 base at J, with 7 bases in the middle. The germline CDR1 and CDR2 sequences are LNHDA and SQIVND (reference sequence). The CDR3 reads CASSIQGSYEQYF. The CDR3 region has the DNA TGTGCCAGTAGTATCCAGGGATCCTACGAGCAGTACTTC. Combining the CDR3 with reference TRBV19 and TRBJ2-7 gives the whole variable domain DGGITQSPKYLFRKEGQNVTLSCEQNLNHDAMYWYRQDPGQGLRLIYYSQIVNDFQKGDIAEGYSVSREKKESFPLTVTSAQKNPTAFYLCASSIQGSYEQYFGPGTRLTVT.

The genes are TRBV28 and TRBJ1-1; 7 bases are a match to TRBD1. This CDR3 is 13 amino acids long. V was clipped by 1 base and J by 6 bases; unmatched bases: 2. Germline CDR1 is MDHEN and CDR2 is SYDVKM. This CDR3 reads CASSLYQGAEAFF. DNA for the CDR3: TGTGCCAGCAGTTTATATCAGGGGGCTGAAGCTTTCTTT.

This sequence joins TRBV5-1 and TRBJ1-3; no clear D gene. This CDR3 has 14 residues. Trimming removed 4 bases from V and 4 bases from J, with 12 bases in between. In germline, CDR1 is SGHRS, CDR2 YFSETQ. This CDR3 is CASSEGLMGNTIYF. The DNA for the CDR3 is TGCGCCAGCAGCGAAGGACTTATGGGAAACACCATATATTTT.

J is TRBJ2-4 and V is TRBV7-9; tentative D call: TRBD1 (6 bases). This CDR3 is built from 13 residues. CDR1 SEHNR and CDR2 FQNEAQ come from the germline V gene (reference sequence). Between the trimmed V and J ends, which lost 1 base and 9 bases, there was a span of 10 bases. The CDR3 sequence: CASSLDGQSIQYF. DNA for the CDR3: TGTGCCAGCAGCTTAGATGGACAGAGCATTCAGTACTTC. The full variable domain, with the rest looked up from reference TRBV7-9 and TRBJ2-4, is DTGVSQNPRHKITKRGQNVTFRCDPISEHNRLYWYRQTLGQGPEFLTYFQNEAQLEKSRLLSDRFSAERPKGSFSTLEIQRTEQGDSAMYLCASSLDGQSIQYFGAGTRLSVL.

The table lists this clone with a count of one. The chain employs TRBV5-1 and TRBJ2-7; 8 bases agree with TRBD1. CDR3 length equals 17 residues. The germline gives CDR1 SGHRS, CDR2 YFSETQ. The V gene end was trimmed by 7 bases and the J gene end by 3 bases; junction bases not matched to a gene: 18. In DNA, the CDR3 is TGCGCCAGCGGGGGGCTTCTAGACAGGGGACGAGACTACGAGCAGTACTTC. It is translated as CASGGLLDRGRDYEQYF.

The chain employs TRBV5-4 and TRBJ2-1, with unresolved D. The V and J ends lost 0 bases and 2 bases respectively, with 3 bases between them. The germline V gene has CDR1 SGHNT and CDR2 YYREEE (reference sequence). The CDR3 has 13 residues. Here the CDR3 reads CASSLVPYNEQFF. In DNA, the CDR3 is TGTGCCAGCAGCTTGGTGCCCTACAATGAGCAGTTCTTC. The whole variable domain, filled in from reference TRBV5-4 and TRBJ2-1, reads ETGVTQSPTHLIKTRGQQVTLRCSSQSGHNTVSWYQQALGQGPQFIFQYYREEENGRGNFPPRFSGLQFPNYSSELNVNALELDDSALYLCASSLVPYNEQFFGPGTRLTVL.

The rearrangement joins TRBV5-1 to TRBJ2-7, with TRBD2 matching over 10 bases. CDR3 length equals 14 residues. The germline V gene encodes CDR1 SGHRS and CDR2 YFSETQ. The V segment lost 4 bases and the J segment 0 bases; nucleotides outside the gene matches: 1. The CDR3 DNA sequence: TGCGCCAGCAGCCTAGCGGGAGTCTCCTACGAGCAGTACTTC. This codes for CASSLAGVSYEQYF.

The V and J genes are TRBV6-6 and TRBJ2-7, with 7 bases lining up with TRBD1. The germline gives CDR1 MNHNY, CDR2 SVGAGI (reference sequence). The CDR3 has 13 residues. Trimming at V came to 6 bases and at J to 3 bases, leaving 5 bases not matched to a gene. The CDR3 loop reads CASRSGTVYEQYF. The CDR3 DNA is TGTGCCAGCAGATCCGGGACAGTCTACGAGCAGTACTTC.

V usage is TRBV11-2 and J usage is TRBJ2-1; TRBD2 matches 11 bases. The CDR3 totals 15 residues. The ends lost 2 bases at V and 6 bases at J; junction bases unmatched: 3. The V gene's germline CDR1 is SGHAT and CDR2 FQNNGV. This chain's CDR3 is CASSLLTSGSNEQFF. The CDR3 DNA sequence: TGTGCCAGCAGCTTATTAACTAGCGGGAGCAATGAGCAGTTCTTC. The entire variable domain, with the rest obtained from reference TRBV11-2 and TRBJ2-1, is as follows: EAGVAQSPRYKIIEKRQSVAFWCNPISGHATLYWYQQILGQGPKLLIQFQNNGVVDDSQLPKDRFSAERLKGVDSTLKIQPAKLEDSAVYLCASSLLTSGSNEQFFGPGTRLTVL.

J is TRBJ2-1 and V is TRBV12-5; D might be TRBD2 (5 bases). This CDR3 region has 14 residues. In germline, CDR1 is LGHNT, CDR2 FRNRAP. The V gene lost 1 base and the J gene lost 7 bases, with 11 bases spanning the gap. The CDR3 nucleotides read TGTGCTAGTGGTTTGGGCCCTCGGGGTAATGAGCAGTTCTTC. Translated, it gives CASGLGPRGNEQFF.

This clone was observed once. J is TRBJ1-1 and V is TRBV9, with D possibly matching TRBD1 (6 bases). The CDR3 is 18 amino acids. With 0 bases removed from V and 0 bases from J, the gap between germline ends came to 18 bases. Germline CDR1 and CDR2: SGDLS and YYNGEE. The CDR3, as DNA: TGTGCCAGCAGCGTAGCTACCAGTCAGGGGCCCATGAACACTGAAGCTTTCTTT. This translates into CASSVATSQGPMNTEAFF.

The gene calls are TRBV7-9 and TRBJ2-1; D call uncertain. CDR1 SEHNR and CDR2 FQNEAQ come from the germline V gene (reference sequence). This CDR3 contains 15 residues. Trimming took off 4 bases at V and 3 bases at J, with 13 bases between the two ends. The CDR3 coding sequence is TGTGCCAGCAGCTCCTCGTTCGATAGCTACAATGAGCAGTTCTTC. Protein: CASSSSFDSYNEQFF.

The chain has TRBV27 and TRBJ2-7; 7 bases map to TRBD1. The germline gives CDR1 MNHEY, CDR2 SMNVEV (reference sequence). There are 15 residues in the CDR3. V was clipped by 6 bases and J by 6 bases; unmatched bases: 14. CDR3 coding DNA: TGTGCCAGCAGCCCCTGGGGCAGGGGGTCCGGCGAGCAGTACTTC. It translates to CASSPWGRGSGEQYF.

The V and J genes are TRBV5-8 and TRBJ2-3; 9 bases map to TRBD1. The V gene end was trimmed by 3 bases and the J gene end by 1 base; junction bases not matched to a gene: 3. This CDR3 is 15 amino acids long. In germline, CDR1 is SGHTS, CDR2 YDEGEE. CDR3 DNA: TGTGCCAGCAGCTGGGGACAGGGCGGCACAGATACGCAGTATTTT. Amino acid sequence: CASSWGQGGTDTQYF. Combining the CDR3 with reference TRBV5-8 and TRBJ2-3 gives the whole variable domain EAGVTQSPTHLIKTRGQQATLRCSPISGHTSVYWYQQALGLGLQFLLWYDEGEERNRGNFPPRFSGRQFPNYSSELNVNALELEDSALYLCASSWGQGGTDTQYFGPGTRLTVL.

As DNA, the CDR3 is TGTGCCAGCAGCCAGTGGGGGCGGAACACTGAAGCTTTCTTT. Its translation is CASSQWGRNTEAFF. The chain has TRBV7-2 and TRBJ1-1; D possibly corresponds to TRBD1 (6 bases). CDR3 length: 14 residues. Trimming removed 5 bases at V and 1 base at J, with 11 bases between. Germline values: CDR1 SGHTA, CDR2 FQGNSA.

The chain recombines TRBV21-1 with TRBJ1-5; TRBD1, as called in the table, went unchecked against the DNA. TRBV21-1 is listed as a pseudogene. The CDR3 is 14 residues long. The CDR3, as DNA: TGTGCCAGCGGGTACAGGGGTTTCAATCAGCCCCAGCATTTT. It yields the protein CASGYRGFNQPQHF.

The table lists this clone with a count of one. V gene TRBV6-1 combines with J gene TRBJ2-5; no clear D. Trimming removed 1 base from V and 5 bases from J, with 11 bases in between. This CDR3 has 14 residues. CDR1 is MNHNS, CDR2 SASEGT, per germline. The CDR3: CASSEDSWVETQYF. In DNA form, the CDR3 reads TGTGCCAGCAGTGAAGACAGCTGGGTGGAGACCCAGTACTTC.

The V call is TRBV28, the J call TRBJ2-1; 12 bases are a match to TRBD2. Germline trimming cut 10 bases from V and 8 bases from J; bases unmatched to any gene: 9. The CDR3 spans 14 residues. The germline gives CDR1 MDHEN, CDR2 SYDVKM. The CDR3 is CAIELAGGGDEQFF. CDR3 bases: TGTGCCATCGAACTAGCGGGAGGCGGGGATGAGCAGTTCTTC.

The V and J genes are TRBV4-1 and TRBJ2-7; D gene unclear. The CDR3 has 14 residues. The germline gives CDR1 MGHRA, CDR2 YSYEKL. The ends were cut back, 5 bases at V and 0 bases at J, with 11 bases in the middle. In DNA form, the CDR3 reads TGCGCCAGCAGCTCCTTAGGAGTCTCCTACGAGCAGTACTTC. Protein product: CASSSLGVSYEQYF.

The V and J genes are TRBV7-9 and TRBJ2-5; TRBD2 aligns across 9 bases. The CDR3 length is 17 residues. Germline-derived CDR1 and CDR2 are SEHNR and FQNEAQ (reference sequence). After removal of 1 base from V and 11 bases from J, the junction contained 17 bases not matched to a gene. The chain's CDR3 is CASSLGFPGLAGGEQYF. The CDR3 DNA is TGTGCCAGCAGCTTAGGATTCCCGGGACTAGCTGGCGGTGAGCAGTACTTC.

The chain combines TRBV11-2 with TRBJ2-7, with 11 bases fitting TRBD2. Germline trimming cut 3 bases from V and 3 bases from J; bases unmatched to any gene: 4. The CDR3 spans 15 residues. CDR1 and CDR2 from the germline V gene are SGHAT and FQNNGV. The CDR3 DNA reads TGTGCCAGCAGCTTTGGGACTAGCGGTTACTACGAGCAGTACTTC. It encodes CASSFGTSGYYEQYF. Combining the CDR3 with reference TRBV11-2 and TRBJ2-7 gives the whole variable domain EAGVAQSPRYKIIEKRQSVAFWCNPISGHATLYWYQQILGQGPKLLIQFQNNGVVDDSQLPKDRFSAERLKGVDSTLKIQPAKLEDSAVYLCASSFGTSGYYEQYFGPGTRLTVT.

The genes are TRBV11-2 and TRBJ2-3, with 13 bases matching TRBD2. CDR3 length equals 16 residues. Per germline, CDR1 SGHAT and CDR2 FQNNGV. V dropped 5 bases and J dropped 6; count of bases not matched to a gene: 8. The CDR3 is CASSLGLAGVSDTQYF. CDR3 nucleotide sequence: TGTGCCAGCAGCCTAGGACTAGCGGGAGTTTCGGATACGCAGTATTTT.

J is TRBJ2-1 and V is TRBV27; D perhaps matches TRBD1 (5 bases). This CDR3 comprises 14 residues. Per germline, CDR1 MNHEY and CDR2 SMNVEV (reference sequence). Trimming shortened V by 3 bases and J by 4 bases, and 10 bases separated the two germline ends. For the CDR3, the DNA is TGTGCCAGCAGTTTCAACAAGGGGTACAATGAGCAGTTCTTC. Protein sequence: CASSFNKGYNEQFF.

The genes are TRBV27 and TRBJ2-1; D is possibly TRBD1 (6 bases). CDR3 length equals 12 residues. The V end lost 7 bases, the J end lost 4 bases, and 8 bases lay between the germline ends. CDR1 is MNHEY, CDR2 SMNVEV, per germline (reference sequence). CDR3 loop: CASKDSYNEQFF. The CDR3 DNA is TGTGCCAGCAAGGACAGTTACAATGAGCAGTTCTTC.

V usage is TRBV27 and J usage is TRBJ2-1; possibly TRBD1 for D (5 bases). V was cut by 5 bases and J by 14 bases, with 19 bases left in between. From germline, CDR1 is MNHEY and CDR2 SMNVEV (reference sequence). The CDR3 totals 13 residues. Here the CDR3 reads CASSQEPDPREFF. The CDR3 DNA reads TGTGCCAGCAGTCAGGAACCCGACCCCAGGGAGTTCTTC.

This clone has more than one count but fewer than ten. This chain uses TRBV5-6 with TRBJ1-5; tentatively, D is TRBD1 (6 bases). Germline CDR1 SGHDT, CDR2 YYEEEE. V was cut by 4 bases and J by 4 bases, with 9 bases left in between. There are 13 residues in the CDR3. This CDR3 reads CASSPQGNQPQHF. The CDR3 DNA is TGTGCCAGCAGCCCGCAGGGGAATCAGCCCCAGCATTTT.